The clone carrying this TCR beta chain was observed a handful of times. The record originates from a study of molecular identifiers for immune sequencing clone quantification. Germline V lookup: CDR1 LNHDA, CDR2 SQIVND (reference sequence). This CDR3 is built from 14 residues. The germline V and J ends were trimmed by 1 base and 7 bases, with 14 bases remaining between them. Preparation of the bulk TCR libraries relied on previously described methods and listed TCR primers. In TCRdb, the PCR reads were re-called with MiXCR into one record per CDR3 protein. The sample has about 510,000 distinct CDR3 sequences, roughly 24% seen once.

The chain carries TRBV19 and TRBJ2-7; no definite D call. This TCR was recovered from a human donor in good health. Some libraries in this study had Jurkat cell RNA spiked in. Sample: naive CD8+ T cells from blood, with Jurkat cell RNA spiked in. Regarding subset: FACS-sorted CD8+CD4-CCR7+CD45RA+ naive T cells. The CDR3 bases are TGTGCCAGTAGTATAGTGGCCGCCTTGAGTGAGCAGTACTTC. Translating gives CASSIVAALSEQYF.